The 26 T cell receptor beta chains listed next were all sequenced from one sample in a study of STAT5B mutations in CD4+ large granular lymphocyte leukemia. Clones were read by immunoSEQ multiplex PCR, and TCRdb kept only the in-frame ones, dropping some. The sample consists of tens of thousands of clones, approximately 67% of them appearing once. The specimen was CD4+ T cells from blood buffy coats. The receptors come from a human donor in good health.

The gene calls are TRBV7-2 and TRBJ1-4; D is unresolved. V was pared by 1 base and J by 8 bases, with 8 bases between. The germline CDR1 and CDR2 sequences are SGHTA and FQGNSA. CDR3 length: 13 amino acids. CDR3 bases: TGTGCCAGCAGCTTAGGGTCCGGGGAAAAACTGTTTTTT. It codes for CASSLGSGEKLFF.

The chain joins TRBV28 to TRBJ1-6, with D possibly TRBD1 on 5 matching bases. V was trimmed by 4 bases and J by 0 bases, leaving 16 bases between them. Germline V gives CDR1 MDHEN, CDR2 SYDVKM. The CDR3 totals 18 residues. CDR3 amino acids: CASSSSGAESSYNSPLHF. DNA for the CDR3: TGTGCCAGCAGTTCCTCCGGGGCGGAGAGCTCCTATAATTCACCCCTCCACTTT.

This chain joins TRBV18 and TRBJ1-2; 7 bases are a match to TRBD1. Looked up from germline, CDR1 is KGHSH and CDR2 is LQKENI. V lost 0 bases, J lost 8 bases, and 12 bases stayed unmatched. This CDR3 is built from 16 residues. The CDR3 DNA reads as TGTGCCAGCTCACCACCGGGAGGGGGCAGACCTGAAGGCTACACCTTC. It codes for CASSPPGGGRPEGYTF. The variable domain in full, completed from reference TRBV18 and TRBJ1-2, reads NAGVMQNPRHLVRRRGQEARLRCSPMKGHSHVYWYRQLPEEGLKFMVYLQKENIIDESGMPKERFSAEFPKEGPSILRIQQVVRGDSAAYFCASSPPGGGRPEGYTFGSGTRLTVV.

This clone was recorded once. CDR3 sequence (DNA): TGTGCCAGCAGGGGGGGGGCTGGCCTATCCTACGAGCAGTACTTC. Translating gives CASRGGAGLSYEQYF. The chain employs TRBV27 and TRBJ2-7; a possible D gene is TRBD2 (7 bases). The CDR3 is 15 residues long. In germline, CDR1 is MNHEY, CDR2 SMNVEV (reference sequence). The V gene lost 6 bases and the J gene lost 1 base, with 16 bases spanning the gap.

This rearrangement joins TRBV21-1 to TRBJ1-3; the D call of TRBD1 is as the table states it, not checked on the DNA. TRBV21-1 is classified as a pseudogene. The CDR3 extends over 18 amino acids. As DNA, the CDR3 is TGTGCCAGCAACCAGCTCCCCAGGCCCAGCAACTCTGGAAACACCATATATTTT. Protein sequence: CASNQLPRPSNSGNTIYF.

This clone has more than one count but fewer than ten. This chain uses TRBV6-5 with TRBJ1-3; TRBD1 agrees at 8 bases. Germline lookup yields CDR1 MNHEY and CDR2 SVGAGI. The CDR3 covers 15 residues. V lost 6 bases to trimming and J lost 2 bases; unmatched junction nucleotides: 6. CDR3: CASRPQGAAGNTIYF. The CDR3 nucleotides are TGTGCCAGCAGGCCGCAGGGGGCAGCTGGAAACACCATATATTTT.

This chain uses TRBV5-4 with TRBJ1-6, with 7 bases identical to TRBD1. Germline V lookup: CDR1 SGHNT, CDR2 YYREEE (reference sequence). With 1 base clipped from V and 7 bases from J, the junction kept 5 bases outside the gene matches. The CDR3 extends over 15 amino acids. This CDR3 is CASSLTPGGNSPLHF. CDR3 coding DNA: TGTGCCAGCAGCTTGACTCCAGGGGGAAATTCACCCCTCCACTTT.

The CDR3 here is CAIQRSSYNEQFF. Written as DNA, the CDR3 is TGTGCCATCCAGAGAAGCTCCTACAATGAGCAGTTCTTC. V usage is TRBV6-1 and J usage is TRBJ2-1; D gene unclear. Between the trimmed V and J ends, which lost 10 bases and 0 bases, there was a span of 10 bases. The length of the CDR3 is 13 residues. Germline CDR1 and CDR2: MNHNS and SASEGT.

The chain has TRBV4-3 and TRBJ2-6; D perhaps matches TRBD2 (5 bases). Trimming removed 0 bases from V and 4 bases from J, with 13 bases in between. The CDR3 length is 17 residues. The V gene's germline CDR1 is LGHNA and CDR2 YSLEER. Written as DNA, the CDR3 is TGCGCCAGCAGCCAAGAATATCGGGGAGCCGGGGCCAACGTCCTGACTTTC. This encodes CASSQEYRGAGANVLTF.

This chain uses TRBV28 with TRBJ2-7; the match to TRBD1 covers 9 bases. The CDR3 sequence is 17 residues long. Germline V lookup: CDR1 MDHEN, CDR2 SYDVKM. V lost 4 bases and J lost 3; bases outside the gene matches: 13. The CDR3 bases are TGTGCCAGCAGTTCCGCGCCACCCGGGACAGGGTTCTACGAGCAGTACTTC. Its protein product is CASSSAPPGTGFYEQYF.

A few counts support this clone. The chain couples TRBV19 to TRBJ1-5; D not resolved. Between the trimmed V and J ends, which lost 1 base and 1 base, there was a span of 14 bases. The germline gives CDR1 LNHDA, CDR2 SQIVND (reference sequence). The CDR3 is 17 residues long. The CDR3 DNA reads TGTGCCAGTAGTATAGTACGGCGGCTCTTAAGCAATCAGCCCCAGCATTTT. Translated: CASSIVRRLLSNQPQHF.

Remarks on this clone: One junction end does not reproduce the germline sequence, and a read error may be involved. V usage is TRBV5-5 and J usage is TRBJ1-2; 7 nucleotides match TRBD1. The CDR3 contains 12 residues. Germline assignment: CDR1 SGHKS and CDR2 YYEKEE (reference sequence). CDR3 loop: CASSWSLAGGPF. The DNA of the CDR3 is TGTGCCAGCAGCTGGAGCCTGGCAGGGGGTCCCTTC.

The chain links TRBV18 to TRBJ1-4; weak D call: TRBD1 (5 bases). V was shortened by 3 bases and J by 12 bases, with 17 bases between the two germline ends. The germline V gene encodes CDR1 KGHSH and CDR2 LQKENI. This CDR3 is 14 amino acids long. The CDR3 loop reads CASSPGRPSNELFF. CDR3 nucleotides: TGTGCCAGCTCACCGGGACGGCCTTCAAATGAACTGTTTTTT.

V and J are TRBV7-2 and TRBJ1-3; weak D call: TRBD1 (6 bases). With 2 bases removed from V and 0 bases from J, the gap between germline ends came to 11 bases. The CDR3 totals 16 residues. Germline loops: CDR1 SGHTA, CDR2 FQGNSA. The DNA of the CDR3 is TGTGCCAGCAGCTTAAGGGGGGCGCGCTCTGGAAACACCATATATTTT. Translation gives CASSLRGARSGNTIYF. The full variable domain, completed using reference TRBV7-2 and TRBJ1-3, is GAGVSQSPSNKVTEKGKDVELRCDPISGHTALYWYRQSLGQGLEFLIYFQGNSAPDKSGLPSDRFSAERTGGSVSTLTIQRTQQEDSAVYLCASSLRGARSGNTIYFGEGSWLTVV.

The CDR3 here is CASSSGQGAQGETQYF. CDR3 nucleotide sequence: TGTGCCAGCAGCTCCGGACAGGGGGCGCAGGGGGAGACCCAGTACTTC. The chain links TRBV7-3 to TRBJ2-5; the match to TRBD1 covers 11 bases. V was pared by 4 bases and J by 5 bases, with 9 bases of the junction left unmatched. The germline CDR1 and CDR2 sequences are SGHTA and FQGTGA. The CDR3 has 16 residues.

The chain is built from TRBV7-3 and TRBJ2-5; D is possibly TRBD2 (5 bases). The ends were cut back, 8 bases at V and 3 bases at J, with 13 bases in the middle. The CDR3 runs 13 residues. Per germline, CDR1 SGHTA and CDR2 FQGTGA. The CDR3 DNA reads TGTGCCAGCGCACGGACTCAAGAAGAGACCCAGTACTTC. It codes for CASARTQEETQYF.

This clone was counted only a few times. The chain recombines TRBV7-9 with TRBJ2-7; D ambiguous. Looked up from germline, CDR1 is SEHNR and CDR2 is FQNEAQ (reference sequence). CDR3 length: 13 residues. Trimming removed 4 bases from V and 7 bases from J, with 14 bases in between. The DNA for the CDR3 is TGTGCCAGCAGCTCCTCTCCCGCGCGGGAGCAGTACTTC. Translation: CASSSSPAREQYF.

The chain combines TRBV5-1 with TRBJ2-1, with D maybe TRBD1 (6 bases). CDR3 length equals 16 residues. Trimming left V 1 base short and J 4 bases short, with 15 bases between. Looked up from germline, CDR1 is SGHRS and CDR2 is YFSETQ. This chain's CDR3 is CASSLTVGQSYNEQFF. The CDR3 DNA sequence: TGCGCCAGCAGCTTGACGGTTGGACAGTCTTACAATGAGCAGTTCTTC.

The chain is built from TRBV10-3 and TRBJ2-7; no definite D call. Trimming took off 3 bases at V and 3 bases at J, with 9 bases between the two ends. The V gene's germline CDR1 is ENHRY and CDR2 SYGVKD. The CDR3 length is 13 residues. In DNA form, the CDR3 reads TGTGCCATCAGTGAAAATACCCGCTACGAGCAGTACTTC. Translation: CAISENTRYEQYF.

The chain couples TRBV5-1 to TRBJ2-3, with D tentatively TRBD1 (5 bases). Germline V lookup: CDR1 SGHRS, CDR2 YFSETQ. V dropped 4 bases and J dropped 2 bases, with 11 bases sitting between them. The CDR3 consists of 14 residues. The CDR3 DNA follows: TGCGCCAGCAGCGCTGGACACAACACAGATACGCAGTATTTT. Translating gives CASSAGHNTDTQYF. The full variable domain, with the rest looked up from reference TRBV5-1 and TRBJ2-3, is KAGVTQTPRYLIKTRGQQVTLSCSPISGHRSVSWYQQTPGQGLQFLFEYFSETQRNKGNFPGRFSGRQFSNSRSEMNVSTLELGDSALYLCASSAGHNTDTQYFGPGTRLTVL.

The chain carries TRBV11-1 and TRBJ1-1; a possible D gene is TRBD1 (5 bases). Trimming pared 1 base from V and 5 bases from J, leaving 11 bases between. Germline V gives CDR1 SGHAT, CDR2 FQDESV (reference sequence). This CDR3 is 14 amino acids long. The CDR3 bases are TGTGCCAGCAGCTTAGGCCTCGGGGGGACTGAAGCTTTCTTT. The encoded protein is CASSLGLGGTEAFF.

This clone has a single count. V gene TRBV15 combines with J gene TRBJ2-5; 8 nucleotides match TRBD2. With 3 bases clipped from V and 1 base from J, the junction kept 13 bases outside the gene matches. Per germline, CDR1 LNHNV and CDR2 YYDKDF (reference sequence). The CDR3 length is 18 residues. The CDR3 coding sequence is TGTGCCACCAGCAGCACCGACTCGGGGGGGCCTCTCCAAGAGACCCAGTACTTC. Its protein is CATSSTDSGGPLQETQYF.

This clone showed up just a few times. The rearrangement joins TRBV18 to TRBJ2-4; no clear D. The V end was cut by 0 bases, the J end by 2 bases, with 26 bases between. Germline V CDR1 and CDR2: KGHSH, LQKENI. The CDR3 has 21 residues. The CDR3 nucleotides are TGTGCCAGCTCACCACCAACCATGGGGTCCCTCCCGACCCAAACCAAAAACATTCAGTACTTC. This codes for CASSPPTMGSLPTQTKNIQYF.

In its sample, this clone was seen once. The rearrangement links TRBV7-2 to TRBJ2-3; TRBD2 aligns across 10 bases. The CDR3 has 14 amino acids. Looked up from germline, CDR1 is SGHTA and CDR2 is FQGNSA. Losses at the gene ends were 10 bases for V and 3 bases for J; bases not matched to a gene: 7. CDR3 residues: CATERGGSTDTQYF. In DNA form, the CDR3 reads TGTGCCACCGAGCGGGGGGGTTCTACAGATACGCAGTATTTT.

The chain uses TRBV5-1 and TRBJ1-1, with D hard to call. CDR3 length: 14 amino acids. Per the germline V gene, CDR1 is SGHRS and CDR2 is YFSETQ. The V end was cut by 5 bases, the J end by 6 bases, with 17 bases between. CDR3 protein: CASRGGPQSAEAFF. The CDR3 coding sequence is TGCGCCAGCAGAGGAGGGCCCCAAAGTGCTGAAGCTTTCTTT. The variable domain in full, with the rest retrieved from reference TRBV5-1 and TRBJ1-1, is KAGVTQTPRYLIKTRGQQVTLSCSPISGHRSVSWYQQTPGQGLQFLFEYFSETQRNKGNFPGRFSGRQFSNSRSEMNVSTLELGDSALYLCASRGGPQSAEAFFGQGTRLTVV.

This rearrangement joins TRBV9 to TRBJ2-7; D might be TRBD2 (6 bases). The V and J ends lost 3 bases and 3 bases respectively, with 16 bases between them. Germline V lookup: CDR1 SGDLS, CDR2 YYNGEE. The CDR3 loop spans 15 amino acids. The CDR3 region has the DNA TGTGCCAGCAGCGCTTCCCCGGGGGACGGCTACGAGCAGTACTTC. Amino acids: CASSASPGDGYEQYF.